This TCR beta chain came from a study of PD-L1 blockade in urothelial cancer. For the study at large: Atezolizumab 1,200 mg was given intravenously every 3 weeks, starting 2014. Peripheral blood specimens exhibited a median yield of 141,255 T cells. General observations from the study: It was durable-benefit patients whose tumor-associated blood clones expanded more at 3 weeks.

TCRdb's table, derived via immunoSEQ multiplex PCR, lists solely in-frame clones and lacks some. This table has fewer than 85,000 clones, about nine tenths appearing once. Trimming pared 5 bases from V and 5 bases from J, leaving 13 bases between. CDR1 SEHNR and CDR2 FQNEAQ come from the germline V gene (reference sequence). The CDR3 is made up of 14 amino acids. Time point denoted: peripheral blood 6 weeks after treatment start. Concerning this clone itself: The antigen remains undetermined.

V usage is TRBV7-9 and J usage is TRBJ1-5; weak D call: TRBD1 (5 bases). The sequenced sample was PBMCs, obtained around atezolizumab (anti-PD-L1) treatment. The receptor's source is a man aged 55 to 70 with urothelial cancer. CDR3 in amino acids: CASSGASRDQPQHF. The CDR3 bases are TGTGCCAGCAGCGGGGCCAGCCGGGATCAGCCCCAGCATTTT.